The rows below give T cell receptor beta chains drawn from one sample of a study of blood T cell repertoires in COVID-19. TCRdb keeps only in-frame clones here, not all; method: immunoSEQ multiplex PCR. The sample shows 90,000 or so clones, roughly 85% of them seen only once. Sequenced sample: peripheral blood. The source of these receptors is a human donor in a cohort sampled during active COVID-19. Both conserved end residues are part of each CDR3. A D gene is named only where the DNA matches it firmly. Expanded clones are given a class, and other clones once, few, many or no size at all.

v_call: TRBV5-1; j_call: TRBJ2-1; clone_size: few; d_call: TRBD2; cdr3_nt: TGCGCCAGCAGCCCGAGCGGGAGTTCCTACAATGAGCAGTTCTTC; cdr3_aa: CASSPSGSSYNEQFF
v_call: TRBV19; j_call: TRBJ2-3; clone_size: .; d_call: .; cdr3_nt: TGTGCCAGTAGAGGAGCGACGGTAAGCACAGATACGCAGTATTTT; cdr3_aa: CASRGATVSTDTQYF
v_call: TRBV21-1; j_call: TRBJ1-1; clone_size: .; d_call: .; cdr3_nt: TGTGCCAGCAGCACACGATTGGGCAGGGGGCTAGGTGAAGCTTTCTTT; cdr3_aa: CASSTRLGRGLGEAFF
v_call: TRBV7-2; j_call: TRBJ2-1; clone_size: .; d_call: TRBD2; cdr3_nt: TGTGCCAGCAGCTTACGTTCTAGCGGGGGGGCAGGCGAGCAGTTCTTC; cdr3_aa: CASSLRSSGGAGEQFF
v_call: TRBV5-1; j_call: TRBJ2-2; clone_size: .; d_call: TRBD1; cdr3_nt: TGCGCCAGCAGCTGGAAGGGACAGTCCGGGGAGCTGTTTTTT; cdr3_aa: CASSWKGQSGELFF
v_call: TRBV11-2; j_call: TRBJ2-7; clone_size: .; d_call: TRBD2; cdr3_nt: TGTGCCAGCGAACTCGGGACTAGCGGAACCTACGAGCAGTACTTC; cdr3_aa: CASELGTSGTYEQYF
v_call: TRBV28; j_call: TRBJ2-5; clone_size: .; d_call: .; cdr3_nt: TGTGCCAGCAGTTTATCAGCCAGCGGTGAGGAGACCCAGTACTTC; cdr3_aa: CASSLSASGEETQYF
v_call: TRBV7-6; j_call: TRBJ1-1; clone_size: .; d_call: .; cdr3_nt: TGTGCCAGCAGCTTAGGGCCGATGCAGGGCACTGAAGCTTTCTTT; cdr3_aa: CASSLGPMQGTEAFF
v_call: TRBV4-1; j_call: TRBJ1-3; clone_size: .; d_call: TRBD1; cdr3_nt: TGCGCCAGCAGCCATAACAGGGGGACTGGAAACACCATATATTTT; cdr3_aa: CASSHNRGTGNTIYF
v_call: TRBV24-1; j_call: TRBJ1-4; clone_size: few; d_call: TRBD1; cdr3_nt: TGTGCCACCAGTGATCCGAAGGGGGCGGCGGAAAAACTGTTTTTT; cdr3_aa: CATSDPKGAAEKLFF
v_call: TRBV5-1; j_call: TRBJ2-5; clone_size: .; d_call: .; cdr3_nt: TGCGCCAGCAGCACCGGGACACTCCAAGAGACCCAGTACTTC; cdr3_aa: CASSTGTLQETQYF
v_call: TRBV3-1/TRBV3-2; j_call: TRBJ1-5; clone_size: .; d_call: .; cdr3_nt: TGTGCCAGCAGCCAAAGACACTTGGGGCTATCCGGCAATCAGCCCCAGCATTTT; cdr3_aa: CASSQRHLGLSGNQPQHF
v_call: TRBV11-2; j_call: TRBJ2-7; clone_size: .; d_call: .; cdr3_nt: TGTGCCAGCAGCTTAGATCGTCTCGGGGTTGCCTACGAGCAGTACTTC; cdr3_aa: CASSLDRLGVAYEQYF
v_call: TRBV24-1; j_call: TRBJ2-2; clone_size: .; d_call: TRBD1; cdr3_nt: TGTGCCACCAGTGACACGGGGACAGCCACCGGGGAGCTGTTTTTT; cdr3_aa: CATSDTGTATGELFF
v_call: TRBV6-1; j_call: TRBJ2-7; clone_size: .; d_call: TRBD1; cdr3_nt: TGTGCCAGCAGTGAAGCTGCTGGGACAGATTTTTACGAGCAGTACTTC; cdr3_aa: CASSEAAGTDFYEQYF
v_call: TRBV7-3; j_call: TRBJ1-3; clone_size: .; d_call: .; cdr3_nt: TGTGCCAGCAGCCTGGGGGGTTCCTCTGGAAACACCATATATTTT; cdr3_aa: CASSLGGSSGNTIYF
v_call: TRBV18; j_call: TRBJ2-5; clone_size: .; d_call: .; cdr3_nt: TGTGCCAGCTCCACAGGGTTTGGGCAAGAGACCCAGTACTTC; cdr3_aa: CASSTGFGQETQYF
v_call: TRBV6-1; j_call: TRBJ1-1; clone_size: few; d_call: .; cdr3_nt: TGTGCCAGCAGTGAAGACAGGTACCCGGACACTGAAGCTTTCTTT; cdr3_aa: CASSEDRYPDTEAFF
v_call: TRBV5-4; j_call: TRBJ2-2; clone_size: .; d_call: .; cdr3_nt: TGTGCCAGCAGTGGTTACGAGCCGAACACCGGGGAGCTGTTTTTT; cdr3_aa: CASSGYEPNTGELFF
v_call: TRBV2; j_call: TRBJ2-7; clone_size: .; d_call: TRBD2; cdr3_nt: TGTGCCAGCACCTACGGTACTAGCGACACCTACGAGCAGTACTTC; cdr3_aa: CASTYGTSDTYEQYF